The next 5 T cell receptor beta chains were all read from a single sample in a study of CD8 T cells in Susac syndrome. RNA was extracted with the RNeasy kit, and a quantity of roughly 0.45 to 1 ug was reverse transcribed using random hexamers. In TCRdb, the immunoSEQ multiplex PCR reads were re-called with MiXCR into one record per CDR3 protein. The table has more than 150,000 distinct CDR3 sequences, almost 96% seen once; the top ten hold approximately 0.1%. Sequenced input: CD4+ T cells from PBMCs. The receptors were gathered from a human donor with Susac syndrome.

The J gene is TRBJ1-4, the V gene TRBV29-1, with a possible D match to TRBD1 (5 bases). V was pared by 4 bases and J by 8 bases, with 17 bases between. CDR1 and CDR2 from the germline V gene are SQVTM and ANQGSEA. The CDR3 length is 14 residues. CDR3 sequence reads: CSVGVTGTGEKLFF. DNA of the CDR3: TGCAGCGTTGGGGTTACAGGTACCGGGGAAAAACTGTTTTTT.

In this sample, this clonotype turned up once. The chain couples TRBV7-6 to TRBJ2-2; D is unresolved. The CDR3 extends over 15 amino acids. Germline V lookup: CDR1 SGHVS, CDR2 FNYEAQ. The V and J ends lost 4 bases and 0 bases respectively, with 9 bases between them. The CDR3 reads CASSSPASNTGELFF. The CDR3 DNA reads as TGTGCCAGCAGCTCCCCCGCCTCGAACACCGGGGAGCTGTTTTTT. The full variable domain, completed using reference TRBV7-6 and TRBJ2-2, is GAGVSQSPRYKVTKRGQDVALRCDPISGHVSLYWYRQALGQGPEFLTYFNYEAQQDKSGLPNDRFSAERPEGSISTLTIQRTEQRDSAMYRCASSSPASNTGELFFGEGSRLTVL.

The chain combines TRBV4-2 with TRBJ2-1; 16 positions agree with TRBD2. The trim removed 8 bases at V and 8 bases at J, leaving 3 bases unmatched. The CDR3 extends over 14 amino acids. Germline V gives CDR1 LGHNA, CDR2 YNFKEQ. The CDR3, as DNA: TGTGCCAGCGGGGGACTAGCGGGGGGGCATGAGCAGTTCTTC. It encodes CASGGLAGGHEQFF.

J is TRBJ1-1 and V is TRBV5-6; D is perhaps TRBD1 (6 bases). The length of the CDR3 is 15 residues. V lost 3 bases and J lost 1, with 13 bases in between. Per the germline V gene, CDR1 is SGHDT and CDR2 is YYEEEE. The CDR3 DNA reads as TGTGCCAGCAGCTCTCGGACGGACAGGAACACTGAAGCTTTCTTT. Protein sequence: CASSSRTDRNTEAFF.

This chain joins TRBV20-1 and TRBJ2-2, with 9 bases aligning to TRBD2. The CDR3 extends over 15 amino acids. The trim removed 6 bases at V and 2 bases at J, leaving 7 bases unmatched. Germline CDR1 is DFQATT and CDR2 is SNEGSKA (reference sequence). This CDR3 reads CSAPLAGRNTGELFF. CDR3 DNA: TGCAGTGCCCCCCTAGCGGGGCGAAACACCGGGGAGCTGTTTTTT.